Shown below are 27 T cell receptor beta chains from a single sample sequenced in a study of tumor-infiltrating lymphocytes in primary liver carcinoma. Total RNA (around 500 ng) served as template for TCR beta cDNA synthesis primed by a constant-region primer. Slightly modified ARM-PCR served as the procedure for the TCR beta libraries. These libraries came from three rounds of nested multiplex PCR. For roughly 10 cycles apiece, the opening two PCR rounds ran with TRBV1-TRBV30 forward primers and a C-beta reverse primer. TCRdb re-derived calls from the multiplex PCR reads in MiXCR, one entry per CDR3 protein. The sample contains fewer than 350,000 distinct CDR3 sequences, about 65% of which appear only once. The authors took blood RNA from unsorted whole blood and also extracted germline DNA. The sequenced sample consisted of peripheral blood. The receptors come from a man aged 35-49 years with primary liver carcinoma and hepatitis B virus infection.

This clonotype was detected many times. The rearrangement links TRBV29-1 to TRBJ2-2, with a possible D match to TRBD2 (6 bases). CDR3 size: 12 residues. Germline assignment: CDR1 SQVTM and CDR2 ANQGSEA. V was shortened by 3 bases and J by 6 bases, with 8 bases between the two germline ends. This CDR3 reads CSVDPGAGELFF. The DNA for the CDR3 is TGCAGCGTTGATCCGGGGGCCGGGGAGCTGTTTTTT.

The sample holds a few counts of this clonotype. V is TRBV12-3 or TRBV12-4 and J is TRBJ2-5; D might be TRBD1 or TRBD2, each matching 5 bases. The V end lost 8 bases, the J end lost 0 bases, and 10 bases lay between the germline ends. The CDR3 length is 13 residues. For the CDR3, the DNA is TGTGCCAGCGGGACCAGGTACCAAGAGACCCAGTACTTC. This encodes CASGTRYQETQYF.

The CDR3 here is CASSYSGRPSYEQYF. CDR3 DNA: TGTGCCAGCAGTTACTCCGGGCGTCCCTCCTACGAGCAGTACTTC. The J gene is TRBJ2-7, the V gene TRBV6-2 or TRBV6-3; D is undetermined. Deletions cut 0 bases from V and 0 bases from J, with 9 bases between. Per germline, CDR1 MNHEY and CDR2 SVGEGT. The CDR3 is 15 residues long.

The table lists this clonotype with a few counts. The junction departs from the called germline gene at one end, perhaps through a read error. The chain is built from TRBV5-5 and TRBJ1-1; D call uncertain. In germline, CDR1 is SGHKS, CDR2 YYEKEE (reference sequence). The CDR3 contains 14 residues. DNA of the CDR3: TGTGTCAGCAGCTTGGTTGGTGGGAACACTGAAGCTTTCTTT. Translated, it gives CVSSLVGGNTEAFF.

The chain is built from TRBV11-2 and TRBJ2-1; D perhaps matches TRBD2 (5 bases). The CDR3 extends over 15 amino acids. The V end lost 9 bases, the J end lost 0 bases, and 15 bases lay between the germline ends. Germline CDR1 and CDR2: SGHAT and FQNNGV. Here the CDR3 reads CASSISVTSYNEQFF. Written as DNA, the CDR3 is TGTGCCAGTAGCATTAGCGTGACCTCCTACAATGAGCAGTTCTTC.

This clonotype was seen many times. Just one base apart from a much larger clone, this may be a read error. The V and J genes are TRBV5-4 and TRBJ2-2, with a possible D match to TRBD2 (5 bases). From germline, CDR1 is SGHNT and CDR2 YYREEE (reference sequence). The CDR3 is 12 residues long. Trimming shortened V by 2 bases and J by 6 bases, and 5 bases separated the two germline ends. DNA for the CDR3: TGTGCCAGCAGCTTCGGGGCCGGGGAGCTGTTTTTT. It translates to CASSFGAGELFF.

To note about this clonotype: This clone may be a read error of a much larger clone one base away. The CDR3 does not close with the conserved phenylalanine or tryptophan, likely indicating a read error. V and J are TRBV10-1 and TRBJ2-7; no clear D gene. The V and J ends lost 0 bases and 2 bases respectively, with 5 bases between them. Germline V gives CDR1 WNHNN, CDR2 SYGVQD (reference sequence). The CDR3 is 13 residues long. The CDR3 region has the DNA TGCGCCAGCAGTGAGTCGCCTGCCTACGAGCAGTACCTC. Translated: CASSESPAYEQYL.

Concerning this clonotype itself: The junction differs from germline at one of its ends, possibly a read error. The rearrangement links TRBV11-2 to TRBJ2-1; 7 bases are a match to TRBD2. The CDR3 totals 15 residues. CDR1 and CDR2 (germline): SGHAT, FQNNGV. The CDR3 DNA sequence: TGTGCCAGCAGCCCGGGACTAACCGACTACAATAAGCAGTTCTTC. It yields the protein CASSPGLTDYNKQFF. The full variable domain, rest sourced from reference TRBV11-2 and TRBJ2-1, is EAGVAQSPRYKIIEKRQSVAFWCNPISGHATLYWYQQILGQGPKLLIQFQNNGVVDDSQLPKDRFSAERLKGVDSTLKIQPAKLEDSAVYLCASSPGLTDYNKQFFGPGTRLTVL.

The chain recombines TRBV28 with TRBJ2-2; D gene unclear. The CDR3 extends over 12 amino acids. The V gene lost 8 bases and the J gene lost 2 bases, with 6 bases spanning the gap. Germline V lookup: CDR1 MDHEN, CDR2 SYDVKM. The CDR3 DNA follows: TGTGCCAGCGAATTTAACACCGGGGAGCTGTTTTTT. It is translated as CASEFNTGELFF.

At least ten counts were recorded for this clonotype. V and J are TRBV11-1 and TRBJ1-1; the match to TRBD1 covers 10 bases. The CDR3 has 16 amino acids. With V trimmed by 1 base and J by 2 bases, 4 bases remained unmatched. Per germline, CDR1 SGHAT and CDR2 FQDESV (reference sequence). DNA for the CDR3: TGTGCCAGCAGCTTAGTGGGACAGGGGCCAAACACTGAAGCTTTCTTT. It translates to CASSLVGQGPNTEAFF.

Concerning this clonotype: A read error may produce the germline difference seen at one junction end. The chain uses TRBV11-2 and TRBJ1-1; D might be TRBD1 (6 bases). In germline, CDR1 is SGHAT, CDR2 FQNNGV. The CDR3 is 16 residues long. The CDR3 loop reads CASSLAYRVTVTEAFF. The CDR3 nucleotides are TGTGCCAGTAGCTTAGCCTACAGGGTGACGGTAACTGAAGCTTTCTTT.

Points on this clonotype: The junction does not match germline at one end; this may be a read error. The CDR3 nucleotides read TGTAGCGACCGACAGGGCGCTGAAGCTTTCTTT. Protein sequence: CSDRQGAEAFF. The rearrangement links TRBV29-1 to TRBJ1-1; 7 nucleotides align to TRBD1. CDR1 is SQVTM, CDR2 ANQGSEA, per germline. There are 11 residues in the CDR3.

This clonotype was seen a single time. This may stem from a read error, because a much larger clone lies one nucleotide away. The chain couples TRBV6-5 to TRBJ2-6; a possible D gene is TRBD1 (5 bases). This CDR3 region has 13 residues. In germline, CDR1 is MNHEY, CDR2 SVGAGI. As DNA, the CDR3 is TGTGCCAGCAGCCTTCCTGGGGCCAACTTCCTGACTTTC. This encodes CASSLPGANFLTF.

The chain employs TRBV5-5 and TRBJ2-1; 12 bases align to TRBD2. With V trimmed by 1 base and J by 7 bases, 12 bases remained unmatched. The CDR3 length is 18 residues. In germline, CDR1 is SGHKS, CDR2 YYEKEE (reference sequence). The CDR3 here is CASSLYASGRDGGNEQFF. The CDR3 coding sequence is TGTGCCAGCAGCTTGTATGCTAGCGGGAGGGACGGCGGAAATGAGCAGTTCTTC.

V usage is TRBV11-2 and J usage is TRBJ2-7, with D tentatively TRBD1 or TRBD2 (5 bases each). This CDR3 has 12 residues. CDR1 SGHAT and CDR2 FQNNGV come from the germline V gene. V was cut by 3 bases and J by 9 bases, with 12 bases left in between. The CDR3 DNA is TGTGCCAGCAGCTTTGGGGGTTACATGCAGTACTTC. Its translation: CASSFGGYMQYF.

The CDR3 reads CAWSVRASGRPYEQFF. The CDR3 DNA follows: TGTGCCTGGAGTGTGCGGGCTAGCGGGAGGCCGTATGAGCAGTTCTTC. The chain carries TRBV30 and TRBJ2-1; 11 bases are a match to TRBD2. CDR3 length equals 16 residues. Germline V lookup: CDR1 GTSNPN, CDR2 SVGIG (reference sequence). V lost 0 bases and J lost 8; bases outside the gene matches: 9. The variable domain in full, completed from reference TRBV30 and TRBJ2-1, reads SQTIHQWPATLVQPVGSPLSLECTVEGTSNPNLYWYRQAAGRGLQLLFYSVGIGQISSEVPQNLSASRPQDRQFILSSKKLLLSDSGFYLCAWSVRASGRPYEQFFGPGTRLTVL.

At least ten counts were recorded for this clonotype. The J gene is TRBJ2-2, the V gene TRBV11-2; D unresolved. Germline V gives CDR1 SGHAT, CDR2 FQNNGV. This CDR3 contains 15 residues. Trimming removed 4 bases from V and 3 bases from J, with 12 bases in between. The CDR3 bases are TGTGCCAGCAGCTCTTTCGTCCGTTACACCGGGGAGCTGTTTTTT. It yields the protein CASSSFVRYTGELFF.

Worth noting for this clonotype: This may arise from a read error, as a much more abundant clone is one base away. The chain links TRBV6-5 to TRBJ2-7; 7 bases are a match to TRBD2. The CDR3 is 18 amino acids. V dropped 0 bases and J dropped 0; count of bases not matched to a gene: 11. The V gene's germline CDR1 is MNHEY and CDR2 SVGAGI. The CDR3 DNA follows: TGTGCCAGCAGTTACTCGGCCACACGGGCTAGCGGCTCCTACGAGCAGTACTTC. Protein: CASSYSATRASGSYEQYF.

To note about this clonotype: The junction departs from germline at one end; a sequencing error may be responsible. The chain joins TRBV5-1 to TRBJ2-7, with 9 bases lining up with TRBD2. Germline CDR1 is SGHRS and CDR2 is YFSETQ. The CDR3 has 13 amino acids. The CDR3: CDSSAGGGYEQYF. The DNA for the CDR3 is TGCGACAGCAGCGCGGGAGGGGGCTACGAGCAGTACTTC.

About this clonotype itself: A much larger clone is a single base away; this may be a read error. The chain joins TRBV6-2 or TRBV6-3 to TRBJ2-7; D is perhaps TRBD1 or TRBD2 (5 bases each). This CDR3 is 15 amino acids long. Germline V gene lookup returns CDR1 MNHEY and CDR2 SVGEGT. CDR3 nucleotide sequence: TGTGCCAGCAGCCTCCGGGACGCGAGCTCCTGCGAGCAGTACTTC. This gives the protein CASSLRDASSCEQYF.

To note about this clonotype: This sequence may be a read error, since a much larger clone differs from it by one base. The conserved final phenylalanine or tryptophan is absent from the CDR3, which likely points to a read error. The V and J genes are TRBV10-3 and TRBJ2-2, with D perhaps TRBD1 (6 bases). Germline lookup yields CDR1 ENHRY and CDR2 SYGVKD. Trimming removed 10 bases at V and 4 bases at J, with 19 bases between. CDR3 size: 15 residues. The CDR3 DNA follows: TGTGCCACATCGACCCAGGGGACGGGCACCGGGGAGCTGTTTTGT. Translation: CATSTQGTGTGELFC.

With regard to this clonotype: This could be a read error, since a much larger clone is one nucleotide away. The genes are TRBV6-5 and TRBJ2-1, with 7 bases matching TRBD2. The CDR3 covers 15 residues. V shed 0 bases, J shed 8 bases, and the junction held 7 bases outside the gene matches. Germline V gene data show CDR1 as MNHEY and CDR2 as SVGAGI. CDR3 protein: CASSYSRGRCDEQFF. The CDR3 DNA reads as TGTGCCAGCAGTTACTCTCGCGGGAGATGTGATGAGCAGTTCTTC.

For this clonotype: Germline is not matched at one junction end, which may reflect a read error. V usage is TRBV6-6 and J usage is TRBJ1-3, with D hard to call. The germline CDR1 and CDR2 sequences are MNHNY and SVGAGI (reference sequence). The CDR3 has 14 residues. CDR3 sequence (DNA): TGTGCCGGCAGTTACCTAAGCTCTGGAAACACCATATATTTT. Translation gives CAGSYLSSGNTIYF.

As to this clonotype: One end of the junction varies from germline; a read error may be responsible. The chain links TRBV6-6 to TRBJ1-4; 7 nucleotides align to TRBD1. This CDR3 region has 16 residues. Germline CDR1 reads MNHNY; CDR2 reads SVGAGI (reference sequence). This chain's CDR3 is CASTWAGGATNERLFF. CDR3 in DNA: TGTGCCAGCACGTGGGCAGGGGGTGCAACTAATGAAAGACTGTTTTTT.

The chain combines TRBV7-2 with TRBJ2-7; no firm D call. Germline CDR1 is SGHTA and CDR2 is FQGNSA. The CDR3 totals 15 residues. The V and J ends lost 6 bases and 5 bases respectively, with 20 bases between them. CDR3 nucleotide sequence: TGTGCCAGCAGTAACGGACCCAAACTGATCCACGAGCAGTACTTC. Residues: CASSNGPKLIHEQYF.

With respect to this clonotype: Possible read error: a much larger clone is one base away. The gene calls are TRBV18 and TRBJ1-1; D is undetermined. Germline lookup yields CDR1 KGHSH and CDR2 LQKENI. This CDR3 is 15 amino acids long. CDR3 sequence: CANSPLPDSNTEAFF. The CDR3 DNA is TGTGCCAACTCACCACTCCCGGACTCGAACACTGAAGCTTTCTTT.

A remark on this clonotype: Without the conserved terminal phenylalanine or tryptophan, this CDR3 likely stems from a read error. The chain links TRBV11-2 to TRBJ2-7, with 12 bases lining up with TRBD2. The germline CDR1 and CDR2 sequences are SGHAT and FQNNGV. This CDR3 has 14 amino acids. CDR3 sequence: CASSASGRAYGQYL. CDR3 coding DNA: TGTGCCAGCAGCGCTAGCGGGAGGGCTTACGGGCAGTACCTC.